This T cell receptor (beta chain) was sequenced in a study of metastatic and nonmetastatic thyroid tumors. In the study overall: The study looked at repertoires side by side in blood and in tumor or nodule tissue from malignant and benign thyroid patients. Whole-study results and caveats: Versus benign nodules, malignant thyroid tumors reportedly had significantly higher TCR beta diversity, in blood and tumor.

The V gene lost 0 bases and the J gene lost 0 bases, with 5 bases spanning the gap. CDR3 length: 14 amino acids. Per germline, CDR1 DFQATT and CDR2 SNEGSKA (reference sequence). In the authors' methods: The distant-metastasis classifier for papillary thyroid cancer was built from CDR3 differences across clinicopathological groups. TCRdb re-analyzed the PCR reads through MiXCR. The V and J calls, along with clone size, are taken from TCRdb and not from the paper's own processing. The table includes roughly 24,000 clones, roughly 21% detected once. Ahead of thyroid surgery, no patient had received treatment of any kind. Of note for this clone: The antigen remains undetermined.

The source of this sequence is a male donor with papillary thyroid cancer or a benign thyroid nodule (not recorded which). Some clones in this sample may be carry-over from other donors' samples. The chain links TRBV20-1 to TRBJ2-2; D remains ambiguous. Sample: blood. CDR3 DNA: TGCAGTGCTAGAGAACTTACGAACACCGGGGAGCTGTTTTTT. Its translation is CSARELTNTGELFF.